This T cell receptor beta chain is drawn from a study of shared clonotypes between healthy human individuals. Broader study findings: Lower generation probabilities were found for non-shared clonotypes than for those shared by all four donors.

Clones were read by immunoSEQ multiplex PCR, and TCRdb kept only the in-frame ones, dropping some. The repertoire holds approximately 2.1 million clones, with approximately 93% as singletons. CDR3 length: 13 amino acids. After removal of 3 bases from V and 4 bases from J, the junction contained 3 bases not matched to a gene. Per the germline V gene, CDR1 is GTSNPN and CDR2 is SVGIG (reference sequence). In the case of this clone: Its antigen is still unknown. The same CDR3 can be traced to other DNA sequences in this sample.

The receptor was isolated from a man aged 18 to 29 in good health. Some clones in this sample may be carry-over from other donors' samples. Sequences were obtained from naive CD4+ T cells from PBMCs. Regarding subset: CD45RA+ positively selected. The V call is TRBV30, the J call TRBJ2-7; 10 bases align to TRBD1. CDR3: CAWSPGQGYEQYF. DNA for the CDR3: TGTGCCTGGAGCCCGGGACAGGGGTACGAGCAGTACTTC. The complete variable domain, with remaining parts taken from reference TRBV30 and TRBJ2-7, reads SQTIHQWPATLVQPVGSPLSLECTVEGTSNPNLYWYRQAAGRGLQLLFYSVGIGQISSEVPQNLSASRPQDRQFILSSKKLLLSDSGFYLCAWSPGQGYEQYFGPGTRLTVT.